One sample yielded the 16 T cell receptor beta chains listed below, sequenced in a study of T cell responses to AZD1222 COVID-19 vaccine. Measured with immunoSEQ multiplex PCR; TCRdb has only the in-frame clones, and not every one. The table records just over 8,000 clones, roughly 90% of them present only once. The sample was peripheral blood, taken 28 days after the second AZD1222 dose. The receptors were gathered from an adult who received the AZD1222 COVID-19 vaccine.

The rearrangement uses TRBV19 and TRBJ1-4, with D possibly being TRBD1 (6 bases). The CDR3 consists of 13 residues. V dropped 8 bases and J dropped 5 bases, with 12 bases sitting between them. Germline V gene data show CDR1 as LNHDA and CDR2 as SQIVND (reference sequence). The DNA for the CDR3 is TGTGCCAGTTCGGACAGACAAAATGAAAAACTGTTTTTT. Protein: CASSDRQNEKLFF. Full variable domain (outside the CDR3, taken from reference TRBV19 and TRBJ1-4): DGGITQSPKYLFRKEGQNVTLSCEQNLNHDAMYWYRQDPGQGLRLIYYSQIVNDFQKGDIAEGYSVSREKKESFPLTVTSAQKNPTAFYLCASSDRQNEKLFFGSGTQLSVL.

This chain uses TRBV10-3 with TRBJ2-1; TRBD1 agrees at 8 bases. The germline gives CDR1 ENHRY, CDR2 SYGVKD. V trimming: 6 bases; J trimming: 6 bases; junction bases outside the gene matches: 1. The CDR3 contains 12 residues. The CDR3 DNA is TGTGCCATCAGCGGACAGGGCAATGAGCAGTTCTTC. Its protein is CAISGQGNEQFF.

V gene TRBV11-2 combines with J gene TRBJ2-7; 8 nucleotides align to TRBD2. The germline V gene encodes CDR1 SGHAT and CDR2 FQNNGV. This CDR3 has 16 residues. V lost 1 base, J lost 3 bases, and 8 bases stayed unmatched. Here the CDR3 reads CASSLAPYSGVYEQYF. CDR3 DNA sequence: TGTGCCAGCAGCTTAGCCCCATATAGCGGGGTCTACGAGCAGTACTTC.

This chain links TRBV29-1 with TRBJ2-7; the match to TRBD1 covers 11 bases. The CDR3 runs 16 residues. V lost 2 bases to trimming and J lost 4 bases; unmatched junction nucleotides: 10. Looked up from germline, CDR1 is SQVTM and CDR2 is ANQGSEA. CDR3 coding DNA: TGCAGCGTTGAACTCCATTCGGGACAGGGGGGTTACGAGCAGTACTTC. Residues: CSVELHSGQGGYEQYF.

The chain carries TRBV3-1 (or the pseudogene TRBV3-2) and TRBJ1-6; a possible D gene is TRBD1 (5 bases). The germline V and J ends were trimmed by 4 bases and 9 bases, with 13 bases remaining between them. This CDR3 comprises 14 residues. Germline V gene lookup returns CDR1 LGHDT and CDR2 YNNKEL (reference sequence). The CDR3 nucleotides read TGTGCCAGCAGCCTGGCAGGGCTAAGTTCACCCCTCCACTTT. Translation: CASSLAGLSSPLHF.

The genes are TRBV25-1 and TRBJ2-5; TRBD2 matches 11 bases. Per the germline V gene, CDR1 is MGHDK and CDR2 is SYGVNS. There are 16 residues in the CDR3. Trimming removed 3 bases from V and 5 bases from J; junction bases left unmatched: 8. The DNA of the CDR3 is TGTGCCAGCAGTGACCCTTTACTAGCGGGAGTGGAGACCCAGTACTTC. Translating it yields CASSDPLLAGVETQYF. Full variable domain (missing parts from reference TRBV25-1 and TRBJ2-5): EADIYQTPRYLVIGTGKKITLECSQTMGHDKMYWYQQDPGMELHLIHYSYGVNSTEKGDLSSESTVSRIRTEHFPLTLESARPSHTSQYLCASSDPLLAGVETQYFGPGTRLLVL.

CDR3 amino acids: CASSPPRSEQETQYF. CDR3 bases: TGTGCCAGCAGCCCTCCCAGGTCGGAACAAGAGACCCAGTACTTC. The V gene is TRBV5-4, the J gene TRBJ2-5; D remains ambiguous. The germline gives CDR1 SGHNT, CDR2 YYREEE (reference sequence). This CDR3 is built from 15 residues. Trimming cost V 4 bases and J 2 bases, with 15 bases left between them.

The V and J genes are TRBV3-1 (or the pseudogene TRBV3-2) and TRBJ2-7; D remains ambiguous. Trimming removed 0 bases from V and 5 bases from J, with 8 bases in between. The CDR3 consists of 13 residues. In germline, CDR1 is LGHDT, CDR2 YNNKEL (reference sequence). CDR3 sequence: CASSQDRFNEQYF. As DNA, the CDR3 is TGTGCCAGCAGCCAAGATCGATTCAACGAGCAGTACTTC.

The chain joins TRBV28 to TRBJ1-3, with a tentative D call TRBD1 (5 bases). The CDR3 sequence is 15 residues long. The V end was cut by 6 bases, the J end by 2 bases, with 14 bases between. The germline gives CDR1 MDHEN, CDR2 SYDVKM. The CDR3 nucleotides are TGTGCCAGCAGCCCTTTGGGGGGGGCTGGAAACACCATATATTTT. Translated, it gives CASSPLGGAGNTIYF.

The chain carries TRBV7-9 and TRBJ2-7, with 9 bases that match TRBD1. Germline V CDR1 and CDR2: SEHNR, FQNEAQ (reference sequence). V shed 5 bases and J 3 bases; nucleotides not matched to a gene: 8. This CDR3 spans 15 amino acids. The CDR3 reads CASSPGTGPLYEQYF. DNA for the CDR3: TGTGCCAGCAGCCCCGGGACAGGGCCACTCTACGAGCAGTACTTC.

The V call is TRBV28, the J call TRBJ2-1; 10 positions match TRBD1. This CDR3 is 16 amino acids long. The V and J ends lost 6 bases and 6 bases, in that order; junction bases with no gene match: 11. The germline V gene encodes CDR1 MDHEN and CDR2 SYDVKM. The CDR3 DNA is TGTGCCAGCAGCCTAAACGACAGGGGGCTTAGCAATGAGCAGTTCTTC. It encodes CASSLNDRGLSNEQFF.

The chain has TRBV6-5 and TRBJ1-5; D remains ambiguous. V shed 5 bases and J shed 7 bases, with 12 bases lying between them. Germline-derived CDR1 and CDR2 are MNHEY and SVGAGI. The CDR3 loop spans 13 amino acids. CDR3 residues: CASSPSNPQPQHF. CDR3 in DNA: TGTGCCAGCAGTCCCTCAAATCCGCAGCCCCAGCATTTT.

This clone has only one observation. The chain employs TRBV27 and TRBJ2-1, with no clear D. The CDR3 runs 14 residues. Germline CDR1 reads MNHEY; CDR2 reads SMNVEV (reference sequence). Trimming removed 3 bases from V and 1 base from J, with 7 bases in between. CDR3 in DNA: TGTGCCAGCAGTTTTGCAGGATCCTACAATGAGCAGTTCTTC. Translating it yields CASSFAGSYNEQFF.

This chain joins TRBV7-2 and TRBJ1-4; 8 nucleotides match TRBD1. Per germline, CDR1 SGHTA and CDR2 FQGNSA. Trimming at V came to 5 bases and at J to 2 bases, leaving 10 bases not matched to a gene. This CDR3 comprises 17 residues. The CDR3 nucleotides read TGTGCCAGCAGCCCCCGGACAGGGAGTCTCACTAATGAAAAACTGTTTTTT. It encodes CASSPRTGSLTNEKLFF.

The chain carries TRBV3-1 (or the pseudogene TRBV3-2) and TRBJ2-7; TRBD2 matches 7 bases. V lost 3 bases to trimming and J lost 2 bases; unmatched junction nucleotides: 4. The germline gives CDR1 LGHDT, CDR2 YNNKEL (reference sequence). The CDR3 contains 14 residues. CDR3 sequence reads: CASSHLRGAYEQYF. In DNA form, the CDR3 reads TGTGCCAGCAGCCATCTTCGGGGGGCCTACGAGCAGTACTTC.

The chain joins TRBV7-9 to TRBJ2-3, with 13 bases identical to TRBD2. The CDR3 runs 15 residues. Germline V CDR1 and CDR2: SEHNR, FQNEAQ (reference sequence). Germline trimming cut 8 bases from V and 5 bases from J; bases unmatched to any gene: 7. The CDR3 is CASGRLAGGVDTQYF. The CDR3 nucleotides are TGTGCCAGCGGACGACTAGCGGGGGGTGTAGATACGCAGTATTTT.